This is a list of T cell receptor beta chains from one sample in a study of technical replicates of blood from a few donors. The table came from immunoSEQ multiplex PCR; TCRdb's copy has only in-frame clones and leaves some out. The sample consists of around 84,000 clones, just over 90% of them appearing once. Material for sequencing was T cells isolated from PBMCs. The receptors shown here come from a human donor in good health. CDR3s leave out the opening cysteine and the closing phenylalanine or tryptophan.

j_call: TRBJ2-2; v_call: TRBV28; cdr3_aa: ASSRGQGNTGELF
j_call: TRBJ1-2; v_call: TRBV18; cdr3_aa: ASSPRDSETAYGYT
j_call: TRBJ2-7; v_call: TRBV4-1; cdr3_aa: ASSHERGNSYEQY
j_call: TRBJ2-3; v_call: TRBV14; cdr3_aa: ASSPLAGGITDTQY
j_call: TRBJ2-1; v_call: TRBV2; cdr3_aa: ASRRGGGYNEQF
j_call: TRBJ2-7; v_call: TRBV7-9; cdr3_aa: ASSFRGSAAYEQY
j_call: TRBJ1-3; v_call: TRBV6-1; cdr3_aa: ASNPGVSRGNTIY
j_call: TRBJ2-7; v_call: TRBV7-8; cdr3_aa: ASSLGGLAGVREQY
j_call: TRBJ2-7; v_call: TRBV7-9; cdr3_aa: ASSGGRDFYEQY
j_call: TRBJ2-7; v_call: TRBV4-1; cdr3_aa: ASSQGPGGDEQY
j_call: TRBJ1-5; v_call: TRBV2; cdr3_aa: ASKRVGGNQPQH
j_call: TRBJ2-7; v_call: TRBV30; cdr3_aa: AWRRDRGSYEQY
j_call: TRBJ1-1; v_call: TRBV5-1; cdr3_aa: ASSLVPGQGFLVGSTEAF
j_call: TRBJ1-2; v_call: TRBV29-1; cdr3_aa: SDRHYGYT
j_call: TRBJ2-1; v_call: TRBV7-9; cdr3_aa: ASSEVSEEQF
j_call: TRBJ2-1; v_call: TRBV29-1; cdr3_aa: SVVGGGANEQF
j_call: TRBJ2-1; v_call: TRBV7-9; cdr3_aa: ASSLEGEGGPQF
j_call: TRBJ1-2; v_call: TRBV2; cdr3_aa: ASSEWGTGTNYGYT
j_call: TRBJ1-2; v_call: TRBV11-2; cdr3_aa: ASSLNSDRGGYT
j_call: TRBJ2-3; v_call: TRBV11-2; cdr3_aa: ASSTSHRGDTDTQY
j_call: TRBJ2-5; v_call: TRBV5-1; cdr3_aa: ASSLYSQETQY
j_call: TRBJ2-1; v_call: TRBV5-4; cdr3_aa: ASSLQGAGGLNEQF